A single T cell receptor beta chain is shown here with its context. The data were obtained in a study of blood T cell repertoires in COVID-19. TCRdb's table, derived via immunoSEQ multiplex PCR, lists solely in-frame clones and lacks some. The repertoire holds roughly 200,000 clones, with around 89% as singletons. Participants were aged roughly 18 to 95 years, lived in 20 to 30 US areas, and enrolled virtually. Participants' reported clinical history set cohort assignment. V was clipped by 3 bases and J by 0 bases; unmatched bases: 6. Germline values: CDR1 MGHRA, CDR2 YSYEKL. CDR3 size: 17 residues. Sequencing was done on a sample of PBMCs or T cells enriched from blood (not recorded which). This receptor was taken from a man in his thirties or forties who had recovered from COVID-19. V is TRBV4-1 and J is TRBJ1-3; 9 bases line up with TRBD1. In DNA, the CDR3 is TGCGCCAGCAGCCAGGGTCAGGACAGGGGCTCTGGAAACACCATATATTTT. This translates into CASSQGQDRGSGNTIYF.